The sequence of this TCR beta chain was determined in a study of T cells in narcolepsy. The study, taken as a whole, reports: Same-patient CSF and blood CD4+ T cell clonotypes included HCRT-specific and TRIB2-specific autoreactive ones.

Concerning this clone itself: The antigen is undetermined.

Only in-frame clones appear in the TCRdb table, and some are missing; sequencing was by immunoSEQ multiplex PCR. The sample holds around 26,000 clones, approximately 84% seen once. This TCR came from a human donor with narcolepsy. Material for sequencing was CD45RA- memory CD4+ T cells from PBMCs.

The CDR3 spells CASSWSKGQLAEQYF. Written as DNA, the CDR3 is TGTGCCAGCAGCTGGTCGAAGGGACAGCTAGCCGAGCAGTACTTC. The chain joins TRBV7-2 to TRBJ2-7, with 7 bases lining up with TRBD1. The trim removed 4 bases at V and 6 bases at J, leaving 12 bases unmatched. The CDR3 consists of 15 residues. Germline-derived CDR1 and CDR2 are SGHTA and FQGNSA.